The clone carrying this T cell receptor beta chain was counted a few times. There are 13 residues in the CDR3. Germline lookup yields CDR1 LGHNA and CDR2 YSLEER. The V gene lost 4 bases and the J gene lost 9 bases, with 10 bases spanning the gap. The sample belongs to a study of TIL therapy for anti-PD-1-resistant metastatic lung cancer. As to time point: pre-treatment sample, taken before nivolumab and TIL therapy. The libraries were made with immunoSEQ v3. The data were produced by immunoSEQ multiplex PCR, yet TCRdb's version contains in-frame clones alone and is incomplete. The table has about 46,000 clones, about 86% seen once.

The source of this sequence is a person aged 25 to 80 with non-small cell lung cancer. This chain links TRBV4-3 with TRBJ1-6; D may be TRBD1 (5 bases). Material: blood, obtained at baseline. The CDR3 DNA reads TGCGCCAGCAGCCGGGCGGGGGTTTCACCCCTCCACTTT. This sequence encodes CASSRAGVSPLHF.